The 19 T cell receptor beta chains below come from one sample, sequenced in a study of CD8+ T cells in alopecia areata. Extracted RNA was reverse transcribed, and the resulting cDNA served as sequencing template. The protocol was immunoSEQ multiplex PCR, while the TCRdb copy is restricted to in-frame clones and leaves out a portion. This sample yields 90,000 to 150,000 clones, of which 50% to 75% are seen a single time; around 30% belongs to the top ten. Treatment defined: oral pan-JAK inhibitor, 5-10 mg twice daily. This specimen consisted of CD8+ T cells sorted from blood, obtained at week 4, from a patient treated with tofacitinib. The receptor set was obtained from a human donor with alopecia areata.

CDR3 nucleotide sequence: TGTGCCAGCAGTGCCGGGGGGGCCAATGAGCAGTTCTTC. Protein: CASSAGGANEQFF. The chain couples TRBV6-5 to TRBJ2-1; TRBD2 matches 8 bases. This CDR3 spans 13 amino acids. CDR1 and CDR2 (germline): MNHEY, SVGAGI. Trimming cost V 5 bases and J 6 bases; bases outside gene matches: 3.

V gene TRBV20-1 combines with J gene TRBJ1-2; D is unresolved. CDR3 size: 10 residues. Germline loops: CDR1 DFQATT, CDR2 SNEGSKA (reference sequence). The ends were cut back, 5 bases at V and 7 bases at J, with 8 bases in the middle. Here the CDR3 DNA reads TGCAGTGCTCACCCTGGTGGCTACACCTTC. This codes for CSAHPGGYTF.

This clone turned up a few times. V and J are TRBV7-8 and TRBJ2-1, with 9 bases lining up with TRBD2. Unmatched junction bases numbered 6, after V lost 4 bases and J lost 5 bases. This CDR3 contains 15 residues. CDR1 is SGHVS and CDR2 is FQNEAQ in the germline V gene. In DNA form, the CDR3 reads TGTGCCAGCAGCTCAGGACTAGCGCGAGACAATGAGCAGTTCTTC. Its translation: CASSSGLARDNEQFF.

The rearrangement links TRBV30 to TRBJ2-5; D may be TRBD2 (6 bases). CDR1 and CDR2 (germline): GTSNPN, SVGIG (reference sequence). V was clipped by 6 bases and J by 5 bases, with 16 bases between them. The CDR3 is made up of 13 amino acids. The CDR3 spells CACKGLGGETQYF. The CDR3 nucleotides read TGTGCCTGCAAGGGACTTGGAGGGGAGACCCAGTACTTC.

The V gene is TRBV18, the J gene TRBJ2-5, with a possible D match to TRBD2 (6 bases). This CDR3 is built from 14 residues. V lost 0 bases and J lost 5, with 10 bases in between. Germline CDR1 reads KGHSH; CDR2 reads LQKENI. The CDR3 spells CASSPPGSGETQYF. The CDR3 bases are TGTGCCAGCTCACCACCGGGAAGCGGGGAGACCCAGTACTTC.

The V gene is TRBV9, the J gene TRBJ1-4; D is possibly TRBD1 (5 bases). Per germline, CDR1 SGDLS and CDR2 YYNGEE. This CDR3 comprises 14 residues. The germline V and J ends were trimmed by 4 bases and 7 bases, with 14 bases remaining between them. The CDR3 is CASSTLGGGEKLFF. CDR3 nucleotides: TGTGCCAGCAGCACTCTTGGGGGAGGTGAAAAACTGTTTTTT.

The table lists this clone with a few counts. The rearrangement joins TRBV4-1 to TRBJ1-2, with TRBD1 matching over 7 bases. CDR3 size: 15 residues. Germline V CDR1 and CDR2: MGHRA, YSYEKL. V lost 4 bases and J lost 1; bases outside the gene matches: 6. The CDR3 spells CASSPTGVGNYGYTF. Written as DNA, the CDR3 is TGCGCCAGCAGCCCAACAGGGGTTGGTAACTATGGCTACACCTTC.

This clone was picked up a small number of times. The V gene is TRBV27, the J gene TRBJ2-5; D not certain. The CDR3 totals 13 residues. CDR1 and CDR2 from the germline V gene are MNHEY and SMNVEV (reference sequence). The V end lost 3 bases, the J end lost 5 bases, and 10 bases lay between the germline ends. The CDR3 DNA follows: TGTGCCAGCAGTTTTGGGATTAAGGAGACCCAGTACTTC. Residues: CASSFGIKETQYF.

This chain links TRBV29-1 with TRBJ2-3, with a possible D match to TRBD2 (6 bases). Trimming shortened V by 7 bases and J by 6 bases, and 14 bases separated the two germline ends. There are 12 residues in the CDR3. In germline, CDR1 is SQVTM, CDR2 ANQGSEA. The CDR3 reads CSGRHGGDTQYF. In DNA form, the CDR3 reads TGCAGCGGGCGCCATGGAGGGGATACGCAGTATTTT.

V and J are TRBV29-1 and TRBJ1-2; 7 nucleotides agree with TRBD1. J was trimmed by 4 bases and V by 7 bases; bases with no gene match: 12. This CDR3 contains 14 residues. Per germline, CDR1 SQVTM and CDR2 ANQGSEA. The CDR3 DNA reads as TGCAGCGCCAGTATCGCCGGGACAGTCTATGGCTACACCTTC. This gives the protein CSASIAGTVYGYTF.

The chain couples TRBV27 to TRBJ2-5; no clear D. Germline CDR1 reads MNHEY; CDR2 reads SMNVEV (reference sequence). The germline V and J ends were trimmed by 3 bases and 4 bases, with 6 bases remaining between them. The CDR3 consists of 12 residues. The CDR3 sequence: CASSFYGETQYF. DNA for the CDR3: TGTGCCAGCAGTTTCTACGGAGAGACCCAGTACTTC.

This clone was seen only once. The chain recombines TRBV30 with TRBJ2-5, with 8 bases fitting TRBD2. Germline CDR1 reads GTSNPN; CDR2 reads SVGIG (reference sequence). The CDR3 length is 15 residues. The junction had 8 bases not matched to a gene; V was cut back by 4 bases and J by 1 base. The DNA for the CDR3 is TGTGCCTGGACCGCCACCGCGGGGGGCCAAGAGACCCAGTACTTC. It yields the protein CAWTATAGGQETQYF.

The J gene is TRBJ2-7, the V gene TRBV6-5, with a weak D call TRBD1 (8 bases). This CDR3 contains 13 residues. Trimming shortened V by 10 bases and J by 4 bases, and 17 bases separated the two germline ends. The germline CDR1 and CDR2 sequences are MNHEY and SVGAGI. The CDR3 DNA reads TGTGCCACCGAGGACAGGGAGGGGTACGAGCAGTACTTC. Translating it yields CATEDREGYEQYF.

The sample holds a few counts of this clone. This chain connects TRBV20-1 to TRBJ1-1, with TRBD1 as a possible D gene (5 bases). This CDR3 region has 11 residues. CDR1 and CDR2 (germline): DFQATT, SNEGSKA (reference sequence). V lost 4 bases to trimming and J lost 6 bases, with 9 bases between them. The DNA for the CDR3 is TGCAGTGCTAATGGGGGGGCTGAAGCTTTCTTT. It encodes CSANGGAEAFF.

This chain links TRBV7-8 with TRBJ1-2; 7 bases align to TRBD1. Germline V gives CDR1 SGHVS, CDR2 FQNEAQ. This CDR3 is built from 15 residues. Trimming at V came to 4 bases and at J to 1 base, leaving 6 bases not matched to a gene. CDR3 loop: CASSSGTVDNYGYTF. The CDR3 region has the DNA TGTGCCAGCAGCTCCGGGACAGTGGATAACTATGGCTACACCTTC. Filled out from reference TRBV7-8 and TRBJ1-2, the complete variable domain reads GAGVSQSPRYKVAKRGQDVALRCDPISGHVSLFWYQQALGQGPEFLTYFQNEAQLDKSGLPSDRFFAERPEGSVSTLKIQRTQQEDSAVYLCASSSGTVDNYGYTFGSGTRLTVV.

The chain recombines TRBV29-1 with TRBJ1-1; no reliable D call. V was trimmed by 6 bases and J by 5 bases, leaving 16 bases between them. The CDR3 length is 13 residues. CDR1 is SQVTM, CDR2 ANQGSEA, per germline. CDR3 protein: CSVSDGLGTEAFF. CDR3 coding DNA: TGCAGCGTCTCGGACGGCCTGGGAACTGAAGCTTTCTTT.

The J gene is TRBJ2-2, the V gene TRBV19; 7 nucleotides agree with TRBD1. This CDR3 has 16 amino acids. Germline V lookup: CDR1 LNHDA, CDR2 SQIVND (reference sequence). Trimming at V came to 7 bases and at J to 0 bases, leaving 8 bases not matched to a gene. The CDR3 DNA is TGTGCCAGTACTCCGATAGACAGGGCGAACACCGGGGAGCTGTTTTTT. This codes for CASTPIDRANTGELFF. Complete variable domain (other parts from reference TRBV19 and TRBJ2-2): DGGITQSPKYLFRKEGQNVTLSCEQNLNHDAMYWYRQDPGQGLRLIYYSQIVNDFQKGDIAEGYSVSREKKESFPLTVTSAQKNPTAFYLCASTPIDRANTGELFFGEGSRLTVL.

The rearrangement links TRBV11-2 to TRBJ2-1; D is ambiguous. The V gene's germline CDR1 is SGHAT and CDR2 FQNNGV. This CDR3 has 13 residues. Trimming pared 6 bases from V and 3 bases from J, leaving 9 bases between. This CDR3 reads CASRIRLYNEQFF. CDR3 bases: TGTGCCAGCAGAATCCGACTCTACAATGAGCAGTTCTTC.

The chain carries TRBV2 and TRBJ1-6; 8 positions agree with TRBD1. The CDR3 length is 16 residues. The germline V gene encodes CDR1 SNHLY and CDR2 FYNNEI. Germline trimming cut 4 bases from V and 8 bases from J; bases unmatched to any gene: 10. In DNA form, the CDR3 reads TGTGCCAGCAGTGTGGACAGGGTTTCTATGGATTCACCCCTCCACTTT. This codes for CASSVDRVSMDSPLHF. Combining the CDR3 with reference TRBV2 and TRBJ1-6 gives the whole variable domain EPEVTQTPSHQVTQMGQEVILRCVPISNHLYFYWYRQILGQKVEFLVSFYNNEISEKSEIFDDQFSVERPDGSNFTLKIRSTKLEDSAMYFCASSVDRVSMDSPLHFGNGTRLTVT.